The clone carrying this T cell receptor beta chain was seen more than once but under ten times. Germline CDR1 SNHLY, CDR2 FYNNEI. This CDR3 contains 12 residues. V lost 4 bases, J lost 4 bases, and 0 bases stayed unmatched. The data are from a study of blood T cell repertoires in COVID-19. Study background: Whether acute or convalescent, the COVID-19 samples came from the United States, Italy and Spain. PBMCs, B-cell-depleted T cells, or T cells were the source of the cDNA or gDNA that made up the material.

Cohort 3 recovered donors had two negative PCRs, clearance, or symptom resolution. Original processing methods: Amplification of reference gene primers was used by the study to estimate nucleated cell counts. The data were produced by immunoSEQ multiplex PCR, yet TCRdb's version contains in-frame clones alone and is incomplete. V and J calls plus clone size are reproduced from that table; the DNA served to infer D and trimming. The sample yields under 150,000 clones, nearly 80% seen once. This clonotype originated in a woman in her forties or fifties who had recovered from COVID-19. The gene calls are TRBV2 and TRBJ1-2; 7 nucleotides match TRBD1. Input material: PBMCs or T cells enriched from blood (not recorded which). CDR3 region: CASSGQGYGYTF. As DNA, the CDR3 is TGTGCCAGCAGTGGACAGGGCTATGGCTACACCTTC.